Following are 21 T cell receptor beta chains from one sample sequenced in a study of CD8+ T cells in alopecia areata. Extracted RNA was reverse transcribed, and the resulting cDNA served as sequencing template. Sequencing was performed with immunoSEQ multiplex PCR; in TCRdb, only in-frame clones are kept and a portion is missing. The sample records hundreds of thousands of clones, 60% being singletons. Noted treatment: oral pan-JAK inhibitor, 5-10 mg twice daily. The sample in question was CD4+ T cells sorted from blood, obtained around week 52, from a patient treated with tofacitinib. The receptors here all came from a human donor with alopecia areata.

With respect to this clone: Other DNA sequences in this sample translate to the same CDR3. The chain is built from TRBV5-1 and TRBJ1-2; D is undetermined. Germline CDR1 and CDR2: SGHRS and YFSETQ. The CDR3 has 13 amino acids. Trimming left V 4 bases short and J 0 bases short, with 7 bases between. CDR3 DNA sequence: TGCGCCAGCAGCCTGGGTCCTAACTATGGCTACACCTTC. Encoded protein: CASSLGPNYGYTF.

This chain connects TRBV7-9 to TRBJ1-1, with D unclear. V was cut by 1 base and J by 1 base, with 7 bases left in between. Germline assignment: CDR1 SEHNR and CDR2 FQNEAQ (reference sequence). CDR3 size: 14 residues. The CDR3 DNA follows: TGTGCCAGCAGCTTAGATGGAAAGAACACTGAAGCTTTCTTT. It codes for CASSLDGKNTEAFF. Supplemented by reference TRBV7-9 and TRBJ1-1, the full variable domain reads DTGVSQNPRHKITKRGQNVTFRCDPISEHNRLYWYRQTLGQGPEFLTYFQNEAQLEKSRLLSDRFSAERPKGSFSTLEIQRTEQGDSAMYLCASSLDGKNTEAFFGQGTRLTVV.

Only one count was recorded for this clone. This rearrangement joins TRBV10-3 to TRBJ1-4, with 8 bases that match TRBD1. The V gene's germline CDR1 is ENHRY and CDR2 SYGVKD. The ends lost 6 bases at V and 5 bases at J; junction bases unmatched: 5. This CDR3 is built from 14 residues. This chain's CDR3 is CAIRPDRGNEKLFF. DNA of the CDR3: TGTGCCATCAGACCCGACAGGGGAAATGAAAAACTGTTTTTT.

The chain recombines TRBV5-6 with TRBJ2-1; D possibly corresponds to TRBD2 (6 bases). The CDR3 is 13 residues long. CDR1 and CDR2 from the germline V gene are SGHDT and YYEEEE. Trimming took 3 bases from V and 7 from J, leaving 11 bases between them. The CDR3: CASSWGERNEQFF. The CDR3 DNA reads TGTGCCAGCAGCTGGGGGGAGAGGAATGAGCAGTTCTTC.

The rearrangement joins TRBV29-1 to TRBJ2-1; tentative D call: TRBD2 (7 bases). Looked up from germline, CDR1 is SQVTM and CDR2 is ANQGSEA. This CDR3 comprises 16 residues. Deletions cut 4 bases from V and 2 bases from J, with 18 bases between. The CDR3 DNA is TGCAGCGTTGCTGTCGGAGGGGGGGCGGCCTACAATGAGCAGTTCTTC. Its translation: CSVAVGGGAAYNEQFF.

A word on this clone: Mismatch with germline at one junction end may stem from a read error. V and J are TRBV7-7 and TRBJ1-1; D uncertain. CDR3 length: 13 residues. CDR1 and CDR2 (germline): SSHAT, FNYEAQ (reference sequence). In DNA form, the CDR3 reads TGTGCTAGCAGCCTCGGGGTTGACACTGAAGCTTTCTTT. Encoded protein: CASSLGVDTEAFF.

The chain has TRBV5-1 and TRBJ2-5; D is possibly TRBD2 (6 bases). The ends were cut back, 5 bases at V and 2 bases at J, with 10 bases in the middle. CDR1 is SGHRS, CDR2 YFSETQ, per germline. The CDR3 runs to 13 residues. In DNA, the CDR3 is TGCGCCAGCAGAACCGGGGGACAAGAGACCCAGTACTTC. Protein sequence: CASRTGGQETQYF.

This rearrangement joins TRBV30 to TRBJ2-3; 9 bases align to TRBD2. This CDR3 has 15 residues. Germline CDR1 reads GTSNPN; CDR2 reads SVGIG (reference sequence). After removal of 8 bases from V and 6 bases from J, the junction contained 15 bases not matched to a gene. CDR3 in amino acids: CAGTLAGISQDTQYF. The CDR3 DNA follows: TGTGCCGGTACTCTAGCGGGGATTTCTCAGGATACGCAGTATTTT.

Comments on this clone: Other DNA sequences within the sample encode an identical CDR3. CDR3 loop: CASSQEASGGADTQYF. The CDR3 nucleotides read TGCGCCAGCAGCCAAGAGGCCAGCGGGGGGGCAGATACGCAGTATTTT. This chain connects TRBV4-3 to TRBJ2-3; 10 nucleotides match TRBD2. The CDR3 consists of 16 residues. Germline loops: CDR1 LGHNA, CDR2 YSLEER. The V segment lost 0 bases and the J segment 4 bases; nucleotides outside the gene matches: 4.

The chain carries TRBV29-1 and TRBJ2-1; TRBD2 matches 7 bases. CDR1 is SQVTM and CDR2 is ANQGSEA in the germline V gene. Unmatched junction bases numbered 13, after V lost 6 bases and J lost 5 bases. CDR3 length: 15 amino acids. As DNA, the CDR3 is TGCAGCGTCTCAGGGTTAGGGACTATACACAATGAGCAGTTCTTC. Translated, it gives CSVSGLGTIHNEQFF.

The chain is built from TRBV29-1 and TRBJ1-2; D remains ambiguous. V was clipped by 5 bases and J by 6 bases, with 10 bases between them. The germline V gene encodes CDR1 SQVTM and CDR2 ANQGSEA. This CDR3 has 11 amino acids. In DNA form, the CDR3 reads TGCAGCGTTTTGAGTTCGGATGGCTACACCTTC. This codes for CSVLSSDGYTF. The complete variable domain, with remaining parts taken from reference TRBV29-1 and TRBJ1-2, reads SAVISQKPSRDICQRGTSLTIQCQVDSQVTMMFWYRQQPGQSLTLIATANQGSEATYESGFVIDKFPISRPNLTFSTLTVSNMSPEDSSIYLCSVLSSDGYTFGSGTRLTVV.

V usage is TRBV30 and J usage is TRBJ1-4; D is undetermined. This CDR3 has 15 residues. The V end lost 0 bases, the J end lost 0 bases, and 8 bases lay between the germline ends. Germline V gives CDR1 GTSNPN, CDR2 SVGIG (reference sequence). The CDR3 spells CAWSVPRATNEKLFF. In DNA, the CDR3 is TGTGCCTGGAGTGTACCCCGAGCAACTAATGAAAAACTGTTTTTT.

On this clone itself: Other DNA sequences of this sample code for an identical CDR3. The chain recombines TRBV20-1 with TRBJ1-2, with D perhaps matching TRBD1 (5 bases). Germline V gene sequence: CDR1 DFQATT, CDR2 SNEGSKA (reference sequence). The length of the CDR3 is 11 residues. Trimming pared 5 bases from V and 2 bases from J, leaving 6 bases between. CDR3 DNA: TGCAGTGCTCGGGACAACTATGGCTACACCTTC. Protein: CSARDNYGYTF.

The chain is built from TRBV6-5 and TRBJ1-6; no definite D call. Trimming took 0 bases from V and 3 from J, leaving 6 bases between them. The CDR3 length is 15 residues. The V gene's germline CDR1 is MNHEY and CDR2 SVGAGI. The CDR3 protein is CASSYSPGYNSPLHF. CDR3 nucleotides: TGTGCCAGCAGTTACTCCCCGGGCTATAATTCACCCCTCCACTTT.

The chain couples TRBV30 to TRBJ2-5; no firm D call. V was cut by 0 bases and J by 4 bases, with 9 bases left in between. This CDR3 is 13 amino acids long. Germline CDR1 GTSNPN, CDR2 SVGIG (reference sequence). DNA for the CDR3: TGTGCCTGGAGTGTACTCTTCCGAGAGACCCAGTACTTC. Its protein is CAWSVLFRETQYF.

The rearrangement links TRBV6-5 to TRBJ2-3; D is undetermined. CDR1 and CDR2 (germline): MNHEY, SVGAGI. The CDR3 is 13 amino acids. Trimming removed 2 bases from V and 3 bases from J, with 6 bases in between. In DNA, the CDR3 is TGTGCCAGCAGTTACGACCCAACAGATACGCAGTATTTT. It codes for CASSYDPTDTQYF.

This clone was found a few times. This chain joins TRBV7-9 and TRBJ2-1, with D unresolved. V was pared by 5 bases and J by 8 bases, with 13 bases between. CDR1 is SEHNR, CDR2 FQNEAQ, per germline (reference sequence). The CDR3 is 13 amino acids. The CDR3 is CASSRFGEDEQFF. Here the CDR3 DNA reads TGTGCCAGCAGCCGATTCGGAGAGGATGAGCAGTTCTTC.

This clone has a handful of counts. The chain is built from TRBV7-2 and TRBJ2-7; D uncertain. Trimming cost V 3 bases and J 1 base, with 7 bases left between them. Germline V lookup: CDR1 SGHTA, CDR2 FQGNSA. The CDR3 sequence is 13 residues long. CDR3 coding DNA: TGTGCCAGCAGCTTTGGCCGTTCCTACGAGCAGTACTTC. Protein product: CASSFGRSYEQYF.

V and J are TRBV27 and TRBJ2-6; unclear D gene. CDR1 is MNHEY, CDR2 SMNVEV, per germline (reference sequence). Between the trimmed V and J ends, which lost 5 bases and 8 bases, there was a span of 13 bases. The CDR3 spans 14 residues. CDR3 loop: CASSTTRVSNVLTF. The DNA for the CDR3 is TGTGCCAGCAGTACCACACGGGTGTCCAACGTCCTGACTTTC.

The sample holds a few counts of this clone. The V call is TRBV20-1, the J call TRBJ1-4; D is ambiguous. The V gene lost 7 bases and the J gene lost 7 bases, with 10 bases spanning the gap. Germline CDR1 reads DFQATT; CDR2 reads SNEGSKA (reference sequence). The CDR3 is 11 residues long. CDR3 nucleotides: TGCAGTGGAACCATTGGTGAAAAACTGTTTTTT. Translated: CSGTIGEKLFF.

This clone has just a few counts. The chain joins TRBV4-3 to TRBJ1-6, with no clear D. Germline V gives CDR1 LGHNA, CDR2 YSLEER. The CDR3 is 13 amino acids. V shed 5 bases and J shed 15 bases, with 17 bases lying between them. CDR3 in DNA: TGCGCCAGCAGCTCCAATCCGGGAGCTCTCCTCCACTTT. Residues: CASSSNPGALLHF.